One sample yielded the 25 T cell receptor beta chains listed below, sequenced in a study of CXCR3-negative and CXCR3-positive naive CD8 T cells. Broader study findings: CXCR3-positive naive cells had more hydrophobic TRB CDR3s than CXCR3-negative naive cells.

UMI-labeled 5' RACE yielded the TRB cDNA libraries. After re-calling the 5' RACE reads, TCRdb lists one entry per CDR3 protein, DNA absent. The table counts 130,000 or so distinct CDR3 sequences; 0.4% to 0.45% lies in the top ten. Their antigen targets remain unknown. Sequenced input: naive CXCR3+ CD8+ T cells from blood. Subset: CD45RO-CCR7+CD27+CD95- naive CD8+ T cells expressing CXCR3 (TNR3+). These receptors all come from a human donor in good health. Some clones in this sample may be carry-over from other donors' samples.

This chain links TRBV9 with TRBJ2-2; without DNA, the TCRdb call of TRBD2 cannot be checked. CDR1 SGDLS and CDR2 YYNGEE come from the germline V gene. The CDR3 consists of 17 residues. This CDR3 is CASSILSGGTNTGELFF.

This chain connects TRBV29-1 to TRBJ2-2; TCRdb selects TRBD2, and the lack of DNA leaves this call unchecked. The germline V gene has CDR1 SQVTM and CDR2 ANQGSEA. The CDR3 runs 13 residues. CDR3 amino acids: CSVGRGDTGELFF.

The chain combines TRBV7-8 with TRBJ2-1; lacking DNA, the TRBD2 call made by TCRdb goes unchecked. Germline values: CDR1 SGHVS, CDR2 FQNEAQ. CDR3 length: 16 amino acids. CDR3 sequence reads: CASSQYTGLANNEQFF.

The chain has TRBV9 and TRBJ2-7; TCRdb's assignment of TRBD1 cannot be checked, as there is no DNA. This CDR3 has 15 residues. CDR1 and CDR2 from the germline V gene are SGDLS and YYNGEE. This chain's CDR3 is CASSVAPGPSYEQYF.

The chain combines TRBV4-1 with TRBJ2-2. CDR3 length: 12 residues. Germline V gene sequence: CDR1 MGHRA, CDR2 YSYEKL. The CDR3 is CASSQGGGELFF.

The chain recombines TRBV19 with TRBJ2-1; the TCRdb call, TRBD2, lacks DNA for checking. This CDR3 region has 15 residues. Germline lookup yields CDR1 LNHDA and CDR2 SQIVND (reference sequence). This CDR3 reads CASSRLAGDGNEQFF.

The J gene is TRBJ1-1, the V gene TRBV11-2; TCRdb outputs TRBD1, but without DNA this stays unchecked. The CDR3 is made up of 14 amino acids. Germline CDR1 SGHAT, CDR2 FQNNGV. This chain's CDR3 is CASSLGSGQTGAFF.

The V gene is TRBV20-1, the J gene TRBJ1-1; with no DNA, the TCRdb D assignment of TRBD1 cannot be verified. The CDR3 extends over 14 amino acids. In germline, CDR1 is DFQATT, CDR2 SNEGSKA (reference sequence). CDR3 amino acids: CSARGTGMYTEAFF.

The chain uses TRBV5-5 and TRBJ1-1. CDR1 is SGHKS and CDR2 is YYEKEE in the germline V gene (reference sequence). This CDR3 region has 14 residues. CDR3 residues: CASSLGTADTEAFF.

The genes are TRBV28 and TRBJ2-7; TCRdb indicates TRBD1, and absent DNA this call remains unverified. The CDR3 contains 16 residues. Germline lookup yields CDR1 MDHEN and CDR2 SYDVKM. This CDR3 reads CASSFGDLTGAYEQYF.

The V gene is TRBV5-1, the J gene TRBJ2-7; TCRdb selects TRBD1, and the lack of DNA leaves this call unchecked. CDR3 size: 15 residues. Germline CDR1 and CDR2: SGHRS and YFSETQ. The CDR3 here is CASSLASEQTYEQYF.

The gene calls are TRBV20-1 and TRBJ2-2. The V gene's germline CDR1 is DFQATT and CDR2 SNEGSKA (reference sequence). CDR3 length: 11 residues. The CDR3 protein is CSARDMTELFF.

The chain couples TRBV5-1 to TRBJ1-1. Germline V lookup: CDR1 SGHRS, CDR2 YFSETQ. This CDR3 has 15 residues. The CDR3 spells CASSLARRVDTEAFF.

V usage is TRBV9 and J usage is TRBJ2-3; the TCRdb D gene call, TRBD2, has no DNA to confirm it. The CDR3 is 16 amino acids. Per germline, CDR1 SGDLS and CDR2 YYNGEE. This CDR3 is CASSGRGGLAVNTQYF.

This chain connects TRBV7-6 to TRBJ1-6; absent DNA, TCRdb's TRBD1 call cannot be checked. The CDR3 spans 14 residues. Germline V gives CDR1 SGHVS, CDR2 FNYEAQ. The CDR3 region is CASSLGGTGPPLHF.

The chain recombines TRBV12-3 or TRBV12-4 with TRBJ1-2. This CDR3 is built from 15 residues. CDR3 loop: CASSQDIGSNYGYTF.

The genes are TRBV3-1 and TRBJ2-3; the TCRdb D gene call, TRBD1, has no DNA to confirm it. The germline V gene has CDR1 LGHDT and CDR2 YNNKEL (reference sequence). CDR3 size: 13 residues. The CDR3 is CASSLTQGDTQYF.

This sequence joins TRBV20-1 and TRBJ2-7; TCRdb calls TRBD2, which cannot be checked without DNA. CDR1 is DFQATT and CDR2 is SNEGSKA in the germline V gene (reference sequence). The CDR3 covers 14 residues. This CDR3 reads CSARIHGLADEQYF.

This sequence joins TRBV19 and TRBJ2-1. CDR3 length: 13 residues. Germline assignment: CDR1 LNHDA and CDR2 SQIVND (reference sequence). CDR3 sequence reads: CASSSFAGNEQFF. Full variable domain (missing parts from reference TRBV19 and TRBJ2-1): DGGITQSPKYLFRKEGQNVTLSCEQNLNHDAMYWYRQDPGQGLRLIYYSQIVNDFQKGDIAEGYSVSREKKESFPLTVTSAQKNPTAFYLCASSSFAGNEQFFGPGTRLTVL.

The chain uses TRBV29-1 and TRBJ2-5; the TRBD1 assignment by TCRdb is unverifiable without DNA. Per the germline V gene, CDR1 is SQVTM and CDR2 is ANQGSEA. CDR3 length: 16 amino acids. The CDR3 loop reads CSVEDLQGQIQETQYF.

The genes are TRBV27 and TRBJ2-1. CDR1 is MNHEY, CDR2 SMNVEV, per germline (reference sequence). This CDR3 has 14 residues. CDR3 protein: CASSLSSAYNEQFF.

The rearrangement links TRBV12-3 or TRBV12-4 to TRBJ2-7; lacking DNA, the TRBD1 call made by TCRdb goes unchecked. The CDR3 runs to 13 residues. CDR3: CASSSPEGYEQYF.

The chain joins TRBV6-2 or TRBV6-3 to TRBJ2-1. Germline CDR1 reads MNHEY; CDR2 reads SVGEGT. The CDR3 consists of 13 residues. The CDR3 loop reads CASRVSPYNEQFF.

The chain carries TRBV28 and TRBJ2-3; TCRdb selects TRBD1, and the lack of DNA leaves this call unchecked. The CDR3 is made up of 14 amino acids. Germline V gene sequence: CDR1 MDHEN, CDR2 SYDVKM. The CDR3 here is CASSFGDSTDTQYF. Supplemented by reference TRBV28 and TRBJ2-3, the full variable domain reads DVKVTQSSRYLVKRTGEKVFLECVQDMDHENMFWYRQDPGLGLRLIYFSYDVKMKEKGDIPEGYSVSREKKERFSLILESASTNQTSMYLCASSFGDSTDTQYFGPGTRLTVL.

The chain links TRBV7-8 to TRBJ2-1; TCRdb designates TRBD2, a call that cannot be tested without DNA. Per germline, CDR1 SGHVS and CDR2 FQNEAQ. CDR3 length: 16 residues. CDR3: CASSERTSGRYNEQFF. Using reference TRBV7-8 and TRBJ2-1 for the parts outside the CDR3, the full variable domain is GAGVSQSPRYKVAKRGQDVALRCDPISGHVSLFWYQQALGQGPEFLTYFQNEAQLDKSGLPSDRFFAERPEGSVSTLKIQRTQQEDSAVYLCASSERTSGRYNEQFFGPGTRLTVL.